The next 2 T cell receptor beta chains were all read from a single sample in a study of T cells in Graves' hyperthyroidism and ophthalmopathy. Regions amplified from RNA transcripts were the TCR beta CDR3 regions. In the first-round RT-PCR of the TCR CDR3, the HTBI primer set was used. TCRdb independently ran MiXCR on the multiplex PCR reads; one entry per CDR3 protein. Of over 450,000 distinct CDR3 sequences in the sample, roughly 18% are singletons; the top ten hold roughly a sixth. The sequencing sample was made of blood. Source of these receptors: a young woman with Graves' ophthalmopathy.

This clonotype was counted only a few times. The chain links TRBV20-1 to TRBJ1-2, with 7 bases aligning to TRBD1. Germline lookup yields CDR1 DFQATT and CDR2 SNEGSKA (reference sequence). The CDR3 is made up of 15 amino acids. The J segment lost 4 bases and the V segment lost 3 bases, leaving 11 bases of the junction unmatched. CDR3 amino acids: CSASQSGTAVYGYTF. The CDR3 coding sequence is TGCAGTGCTAGTCAATCAGGGACAGCCGTCTATGGCTACACCTTC.

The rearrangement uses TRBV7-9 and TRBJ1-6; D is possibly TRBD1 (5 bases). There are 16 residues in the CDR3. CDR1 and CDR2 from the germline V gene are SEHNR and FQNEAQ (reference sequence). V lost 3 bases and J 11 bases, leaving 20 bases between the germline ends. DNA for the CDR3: TGTGCCAGCAGCTTGGATGACCAGGGCTTGAGGCCACCCCTCCACTTT. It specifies CASSLDDQGLRPPLHF.